This T cell receptor beta chain was recovered during a study of blood T cell repertoires in COVID-19. Which cohort a participant joined came from the clinical history participants gave. The germline CDR1 and CDR2 sequences are SGHDT and YYEEEE. V dropped 4 bases and J dropped 2; count of bases not matched to a gene: 5. CDR3 length equals 14 residues. Repertoires were generated with immunoSEQ multiplex PCR, while TCRdb's copy carries only in-frame clones and drops some. The sample consists of around 190,000 clones, under 80% of them appearing once. The TCR originated in a woman between 50 and 59 years old with acute COVID-19. This chain uses TRBV5-6 with TRBJ1-2; 7 positions match TRBD1. Source material: PBMCs or T cells enriched from blood (not recorded which). CDR3: CASSRTGRNYGYTF. The CDR3 DNA sequence: TGTGCCAGCAGCCGGACAGGCCGGAACTATGGCTACACCTTC.